This T cell receptor (beta chain) was obtained from a study of HIV-infected patients and healthy controls. Via MiXCR, TCRdb re-called the 5' RACE reads, giving one row per CDR3 protein. The sample contains roughly 18,000 distinct CDR3 sequences, 16% of which appear only once. This clonotype was observed a few times. The CDR3 is 15 residues long. Germline CDR1 is SQVTM and CDR2 is ANQGSEA. Trimming at V came to 0 bases and at J to 6 bases, leaving 7 bases not matched to a gene. The J gene is TRBJ2-7, the V gene TRBV29-1, with 11 bases matching TRBD1. The source of this sequence is a human donor in good health. The material sequenced was CD8+ T cells from blood. The CDR3 loop reads CSVEDVGTGGFEQYF. CDR3 DNA sequence: TGCAGCGTTGAAGATGTAGGGACAGGGGGGTTCGAGCAGTACTTC.